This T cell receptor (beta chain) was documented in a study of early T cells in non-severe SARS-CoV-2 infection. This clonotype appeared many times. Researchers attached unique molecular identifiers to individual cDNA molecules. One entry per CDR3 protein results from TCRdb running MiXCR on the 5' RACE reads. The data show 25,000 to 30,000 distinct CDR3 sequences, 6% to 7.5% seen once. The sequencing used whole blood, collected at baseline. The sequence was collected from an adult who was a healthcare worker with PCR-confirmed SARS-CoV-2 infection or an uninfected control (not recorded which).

The chain's CDR3 is CASSYQNRGDEQFF. As DNA, the CDR3 is TGTGCCAGCAGCTATCAAAACCGGGGGGATGAGCAGTTCTTC. V gene TRBV7-3 combines with J gene TRBJ2-1; 7 bases match TRBD2. CDR3 length equals 14 residues. Trimming at V came to 4 bases and at J to 8 bases, leaving 8 bases not matched to a gene. Germline CDR1 and CDR2: SGHTA and FQGTGA.